The clone carrying this T cell receptor beta chain was observed a handful of times. Its antigen is not identified. A second PCR of 7 to 11 cycles used a sample-barcoded 5' primer and a J-beta primer mix. TCRdb independently ran MiXCR on the 5' RACE reads; one entry per CDR3 protein. Of over 1,500,000 distinct CDR3 sequences in the sample, roughly 52% are singletons; the top ten hold approximately 2%. Researchers collected about 9.7 milliliters of peripheral blood from every single donor. The data derive from a study of blood T cells in healthy people across ages. Study as a whole: The capture of about one barcoded beta molecule per two T cells was achieved by template switching. Study-level points and caveats: Long-lived and aged donors differed, with more naive CD4+ cells and higher diversity in the long-lived.

This CDR3 has 15 residues. Looked up from germline, CDR1 is MNHEY and CDR2 is SVGAGI. The ends were cut back, 8 bases at V and 1 base at J, with 15 bases in the middle. The receptor's source is a woman in her 40s in good health. The chain is built from TRBV6-5 and TRBJ2-1; no clear D. Specimen: blood. CDR3 sequence (DNA): TGTGCCAGCTTTTCCCCTGGAAAATCCTACAATGAGCAGTTCTTC. Translating gives CASFSPGKSYNEQFF.